The 17 T cell receptor beta chains below all came from one sample that was sequenced in a study of Graves' ophthalmopathy and Graves' hyperthyroidism. RNA transcripts were the template, and TCR beta CDR3 regions were amplified from them. HTBI primers primed a first-round RT-PCR, and a second-round multiplex PCR followed. One entry per CDR3 protein, called by TCRdb with MiXCR from the multiplex PCR reads. The sample includes 1 million to 1.3 million distinct CDR3 sequences, 35% to 40% of them seen just once. Specimen: peripheral blood or thyroid tissue (not recorded which). These receptors were taken from an adult man with Graves' hyperthyroidism.

This clonotype has more than one count but fewer than ten. Being one base from a much bigger clone, this may be a read error. The chain joins TRBV7-8 to TRBJ1-5; weak D call: TRBD1 (5 bases). Germline CDR1 is SGHVS and CDR2 is FQNEAQ. Trimming took 5 bases from V and 6 from J, leaving 8 bases between them. The CDR3 runs 12 residues. The CDR3 loop reads CASSRDSQPQHF. DNA of the CDR3: TGTGCCAGCAGCCGTGACAGTCAGCCCCAGCATTTT.

The chain is built from TRBV7-2 and TRBJ1-6; D is possibly TRBD1 (6 bases). Germline V lookup: CDR1 SGHTA, CDR2 FQGNSA. The V and J ends lost 3 bases and 6 bases respectively, with 9 bases between them. This CDR3 region has 14 residues. As DNA, the CDR3 is TGTGCCAGCAGCTTTGGACAGAGTAATTCACCCCTCCACTTT. It encodes CASSFGQSNSPLHF.

This clonotype was seen a handful of times. V gene TRBV12-3 or TRBV12-4 combines with J gene TRBJ2-5, with 8 bases matching TRBD1. Unmatched junction bases numbered 17, after V lost 5 bases and J lost 3 bases. The CDR3 has 18 residues. The CDR3 protein is CASSEAVASWGQEETQYF. CDR3 sequence (DNA): TGTGCCAGCAGTGAAGCGGTGGCGTCCTGGGGACAGGAAGAGACCCAGTACTTC.

For the CDR3, the DNA is TGCAGCGTTGCAGACAGGGCCAGGGAGCTGTTTTTT. This gives the protein CSVADRARELFF. The rearrangement links TRBV29-1 to TRBJ2-2; TRBD1 matches at 7 bases. Germline V gene lookup returns CDR1 SQVTM and CDR2 ANQGSEA. Trimming took 4 bases from V and 9 from J; bases not matched to a gene: 5. The CDR3 is 12 amino acids.

The sample holds a few counts of this clonotype. The chain is built from TRBV7-9 and TRBJ2-5, with D tentatively TRBD1 (6 bases). Per germline, CDR1 SEHNR and CDR2 FQNEAQ (reference sequence). Trimming pared 7 bases from V and 2 bases from J, leaving 14 bases between. There are 14 residues in the CDR3. The CDR3 protein is CASIQLTGQETQYF. CDR3 nucleotides: TGTGCCAGCATTCAGCTCACAGGGCAAGAGACCCAGTACTTC.

The rearrangement joins TRBV28 to TRBJ2-7; the D gene is possibly TRBD2 (5 bases). The CDR3 totals 14 residues. Trimming left V 5 bases short and J 4 bases short, with 15 bases between. Germline CDR1 reads MDHEN; CDR2 reads SYDVKM. The CDR3 bases are TGTGCCAGCAGTCATGACATAGGCGGGTACGAGCAGTACTTC. Amino acids: CASSHDIGGYEQYF.

The table lists this clonotype with many counts. This chain joins TRBV7-2 and TRBJ1-2; 7 bases match TRBD1. With V trimmed by 5 bases and J by 4 bases, 10 bases remained unmatched. The CDR3 has 15 residues. Germline V gene sequence: CDR1 SGHTA, CDR2 FQGNSA. The CDR3 coding sequence is TGTGCCAGCAGCCCCTCCGACAGGGTAACCTATGGCTACACCTTC. Its translation is CASSPSDRVTYGYTF.

The chain combines TRBV28 with TRBJ1-5; D perhaps matches TRBD1 (5 bases). CDR3 length equals 13 residues. V lost 6 bases and J 5 bases, leaving 11 bases between the germline ends. Germline V lookup: CDR1 MDHEN, CDR2 SYDVKM. The CDR3 DNA reads as TGTGCCAGCAGACCTAGGGGCGATCAGCCCCAGCATTTT. Protein product: CASRPRGDQPQHF.

This clonotype was counted between two and nine times. The chain recombines TRBV20-1 with TRBJ2-5, with D perhaps matching TRBD1 (6 bases). V was cut by 0 bases and J by 5 bases, with 16 bases left in between. The CDR3 length is 15 residues. Germline CDR1 is DFQATT and CDR2 is SNEGSKA (reference sequence). CDR3 DNA: TGCAGTGCTAGAGACCAGTGGGGGCCGGGGGAGACCCAGTACTTC. Translation: CSARDQWGPGETQYF.

V usage is TRBV7-9 and J usage is TRBJ2-7; D perhaps matches TRBD2 (7 bases). V was pared by 6 bases and J by 0 bases, with 24 bases between. Germline values: CDR1 SEHNR, CDR2 FQNEAQ (reference sequence). The CDR3 spans 18 residues. The CDR3 DNA reads as TGTGCCAGCAGACAAAGGGGGAGGGCGGGCCCTCTCTCCTACGAGCAGTACTTC. It encodes CASRQRGRAGPLSYEQYF.

This rearrangement joins TRBV10-3 to TRBJ1-2; D may be TRBD1 (5 bases). There are 14 residues in the CDR3. The germline V and J ends were trimmed by 7 bases and 0 bases, with 12 bases remaining between them. CDR1 and CDR2 (germline): ENHRY, SYGVKD. This CDR3 is CAINPGISNYGYTF. Here the CDR3 DNA reads TGTGCCATCAATCCAGGGATTTCTAACTATGGCTACACCTTC.

V usage is TRBV7-9 and J usage is TRBJ1-2; D unresolved. The CDR3 runs 19 residues. The V end lost 5 bases, the J end lost 4 bases, and 29 bases lay between the germline ends. The germline gives CDR1 SEHNR, CDR2 FQNEAQ (reference sequence). The CDR3 bases are TGTGCCAGCAGCAGCAGGAGGACGGAGGTCCACCCGAACCTCTATGGCTACACCTTC. Residues: CASSSRRTEVHPNLYGYTF.

Notes on this clonotype: This may arise from a read error, as a much more abundant clone is one base away. The chain joins TRBV20-1 to TRBJ1-2; no clear D gene. Trimming pared 2 bases from V and 3 bases from J, leaving 7 bases between. CDR3 size: 12 residues. The germline gives CDR1 DFQATT, CDR2 SNEGSKA (reference sequence). Here the CDR3 DNA reads TGCAGTGCTAGATTTCAGGACTATGGCTACACCTTC. This translates into CSARFQDYGYTF.

The chain's CDR3 is CASSAGLAGLGSYEQYF. CDR3 DNA: TGCGCCAGCAGTGCCGGACTAGCGGGCCTTGGTAGTTACGAGCAGTACTTC. The chain is built from TRBV10-2 and TRBJ2-7; 11 bases are shared with TRBD2. CDR1 and CDR2 (germline): WSHSY, SAAADI. The CDR3 is 17 amino acids. The J segment lost 4 bases and the V segment lost 4 bases, leaving 12 bases of the junction unmatched.

The chain joins TRBV25-1 to TRBJ2-5, with 14 positions matching TRBD2. The CDR3 totals 17 residues. Germline values: CDR1 MGHDK, CDR2 SYGVNS. The V and J ends lost 4 bases and 3 bases, in that order; junction bases with no gene match: 7. The CDR3 here is CASSARTSGGPKETQYF. For the CDR3, the DNA is TGTGCCAGCAGTGCGAGGACTAGCGGGGGGCCTAAAGAGACCCAGTACTTC.

The J gene is TRBJ2-7, the V gene TRBV14, with 7 bases aligning to TRBD1. Losses at the gene ends were 2 bases for V and 6 bases for J; bases not matched to a gene: 7. Germline V gene data show CDR1 as SGHDN and CDR2 as FVKESK. CDR3 length: 14 residues. The CDR3 bases are TGTGCCAGCAGCCAATGGGGGACAGAAGTCGAGCAGTACTTC. Its protein product is CASSQWGTEVEQYF.

This clonotype was detected only once. V is TRBV2 and J is TRBJ2-5, with D perhaps TRBD1 (6 bases). V dropped 6 bases and J dropped 4 bases, with 15 bases sitting between them. The CDR3 runs to 14 residues. Germline V lookup: CDR1 SNHLY, CDR2 FYNNEI. The CDR3 sequence: CASRSSLGGETQYF. DNA for the CDR3: TGTGCCAGCAGAAGCTCCCTAGGGGGAGAGACCCAGTACTTC. Based on the CDR3 plus reference TRBV2 and TRBJ2-5, the full variable domain is EPEVTQTPSHQVTQMGQEVILRCVPISNHLYFYWYRQILGQKVEFLVSFYNNEISEKSEIFDDQFSVERPDGSNFTLKIRSTKLEDSAMYFCASRSSLGGETQYFGPGTRLLVL.